This entry describes one T cell receptor beta chain. What it recognizes is unknown. This entry is derived from a study of shared clonotypes between healthy human individuals. Study results and caveats: Naive CD4 clonotypes were shared across a few donors at around 5.4%. Larger estimated richness was generally seen in naive subsets than in memory subsets.

Method: immunoSEQ multiplex PCR; TCRdb's copy keeps in-frame clones and lacks some. The sample has some 2,500,000 clones, roughly 93% seen once. The CDR3 is 14 residues long. Germline V lookup: CDR1 MNHEY, CDR2 SVGAGI. Deletions cut 6 bases from V and 4 bases from J, with 15 bases between. The rearrangement joins TRBV6-5 to TRBJ1-2, with a weak D call TRBD1 (6 bases). Material: naive CD4+ T cells from PBMCs. The subset: CD45RA+ positively selected. This clonotype was sampled from a man between 18 and 35 years old in good health. Some clones in this sample may be carry-over from other donors' samples. The CDR3 loop reads CASSSSGGGYGYTF. The CDR3 nucleotides read TGTGCCAGCAGCTCCTCAGGAGGGGGCTATGGCTACACCTTC.